These T cell receptor beta chains were read from a single sample in a study of T cell responses to AZD1222 COVID-19 vaccine. TCRdb's copy holds only in-frame clones and misses some; the assay was immunoSEQ multiplex PCR. Here the sample spans around 130,000 clones, just over 85% being singletons. The sequences come from peripheral blood, collected on day 0 of AZD1222 vaccination. Receptor source: an adult in good health. CDR3s include the opening cysteine and the closing phenylalanine or tryptophan.

j_call: TRBJ2-2
cdr3_length: 15
v_call: TRBV7-6
cdr3_aa: CASSLGQEITGELFF

j_call: TRBJ2-5
cdr3_length: 16
v_call: TRBV5-1
cdr3_aa: CASSLAGQGIGETQYF

j_call: TRBJ1-5
cdr3_length: 12
v_call: TRBV6-5
cdr3_aa: CASRDRAGPQHF

j_call: TRBJ2-7
cdr3_length: 15
v_call: TRBV5-6
cdr3_aa: CASSSPGIKPYEQYF

j_call: TRBJ1-1
cdr3_length: 13
v_call: TRBV11-2
cdr3_aa: CASSSGEGVKAFF

j_call: TRBJ2-2
cdr3_length: 14
v_call: TRBV6-5
cdr3_aa: CASIPNPSTGELFF

j_call: TRBJ2-1
cdr3_length: 17
v_call: TRBV19
cdr3_aa: CASIETGGSGEYNEQFF

j_call: TRBJ2-1
cdr3_length: 16
v_call: TRBV9
cdr3_aa: CASSVSGGRRYNEQFF

j_call: TRBJ1-3
cdr3_length: 14
v_call: TRBV7-9
cdr3_aa: CASSQQGAGNTIYF

j_call: TRBJ2-1
cdr3_length: 16
v_call: TRBV4-1
cdr3_aa: CASSSSAGGPGNEQFF

j_call: TRBJ1-2
cdr3_length: 17
v_call: TRBV2
cdr3_aa: CASSEWRGAPGNYGYTF

j_call: TRBJ2-1
cdr3_length: 14
v_call: TRBV6-4
cdr3_aa: CASSMGQGGDEQFF

j_call: TRBJ2-1
cdr3_length: 15
v_call: TRBV5-4
cdr3_aa: CASSLDRGLGNEQFF

j_call: TRBJ1-2
cdr3_length: 12
v_call: TRBV14
cdr3_aa: CASSQTGNGYTF

j_call: TRBJ1-1
cdr3_length: 15
v_call: TRBV11-2
cdr3_aa: CASSPAGAMNTEAFF

j_call: TRBJ2-1
cdr3_length: 14
v_call: TRBV7-3
cdr3_aa: CASSGTSGSDEQFF

j_call: TRBJ1-2
cdr3_length: 15
v_call: TRBV5-1
cdr3_aa: CASGDRASLGYGYTF

j_call: TRBJ2-5
cdr3_length: 14
v_call: TRBV5-4
cdr3_aa: CASSSGQAQETQYF

j_call: TRBJ1-2
cdr3_length: 18
v_call: TRBV3-1/TRBV3-2
cdr3_aa: CASSQDYPAAGSDYGYTF

j_call: TRBJ2-3
cdr3_length: 16
v_call: TRBV19
cdr3_aa: CASSIRAGGPQDTQYF

j_call: TRBJ2-5
cdr3_length: 15
v_call: TRBV10-2
cdr3_aa: CASKRDRGRQETQYF

j_call: TRBJ1-1
cdr3_length: 11
v_call: TRBV19
cdr3_aa: CATGGELVAFF

j_call: TRBJ2-7
cdr3_length: 11
v_call: TRBV12-3/TRBV12-4
cdr3_aa: CASSLGYEQYF

j_call: TRBJ1-1
cdr3_length: 15
v_call: TRBV6-2/TRBV6-3
cdr3_aa: CASSYSIQGFTEAFF

j_call: TRBJ2-1
cdr3_length: 14
v_call: TRBV30
cdr3_aa: CAWSGLLDDVEQFF

j_call: TRBJ2-7
cdr3_length: 16
v_call: TRBV7-9
cdr3_aa: CASSLVGAGASYEQYF

j_call: TRBJ2-7
cdr3_length: 13
v_call: TRBV29-1
cdr3_aa: CSAVAGGPYEQYF

j_call: TRBJ2-2
cdr3_length: 15
v_call: TRBV27
cdr3_aa: CASSYSQENTGELFF

j_call: TRBJ1-4
cdr3_length: 17
v_call: TRBV5-5
cdr3_aa: CASSPLGVTGGSEKLFF

j_call: TRBJ1-5
cdr3_length: 15
v_call: TRBV7-2
cdr3_aa: CASSLVQGGNQPQHF

j_call: TRBJ1-5
cdr3_length: 13
v_call: TRBV2
cdr3_aa: CASSPQILGAQHF

j_call: TRBJ1-2
cdr3_length: 15
v_call: TRBV29-1
cdr3_aa: CSVEDPGTAWGGYTF

j_call: TRBJ2-7
cdr3_length: 14
v_call: TRBV5-1
cdr3_aa: CASSPGQGEHEQYF

j_call: TRBJ2-3
cdr3_length: 16
v_call: TRBV19
cdr3_aa: CASSTRRLAVNYTQYF

j_call: TRBJ2-1
cdr3_length: 14
v_call: TRBV7-9
cdr3_aa: CASTISGPYNEQFF

j_call: TRBJ2-1
cdr3_length: 17
v_call: TRBV15
cdr3_aa: CATSRDRGQGLYNEQFF

j_call: TRBJ1-5
cdr3_length: 14
v_call: TRBV27
cdr3_aa: CASSSRFLNQPQHF

j_call: TRBJ1-1
cdr3_length: 15
v_call: TRBV4-1
cdr3_aa: CASSQVGQGDTEAFF

j_call: TRBJ1-2
cdr3_length: 13
v_call: TRBV29-1
cdr3_aa: CSVEFGRGWGYTF

j_call: TRBJ2-1
cdr3_length: 15
v_call: TRBV27
cdr3_aa: CASRPKQGGYNEQFF

j_call: TRBJ2-7
cdr3_length: 15
v_call: TRBV6-5
cdr3_aa: CASRLFGQASYEQYF

j_call: TRBJ2-5
cdr3_length: 13
v_call: TRBV18
cdr3_aa: CASSPGTLETQYF

j_call: TRBJ2-1
cdr3_length: 12
v_call: TRBV12-3/TRBV12-4
cdr3_aa: CASSLVRALQFF

j_call: TRBJ2-7
cdr3_length: 15
v_call: TRBV7-3
cdr3_aa: CASSPRAGAPYEQYF

j_call: TRBJ1-2
cdr3_length: 14
v_call: TRBV2
cdr3_aa: CASTVAGRSVGYTF

j_call: TRBJ2-1
cdr3_length: 14
v_call: TRBV7-2
cdr3_aa: CASSLVRQTNEQFF

j_call: TRBJ1-6
cdr3_length: 14
v_call: TRBV27
cdr3_aa: CASSFFGDNSPLHF

j_call: TRBJ2-7
cdr3_length: 15
v_call: TRBV7-8
cdr3_aa: CASSQLIAGPNEQYF

j_call: TRBJ2-5
cdr3_length: 15
v_call: TRBV5-4
cdr3_aa: CASSLRSSLQETQYF

j_call: TRBJ2-5
cdr3_length: 14
v_call: TRBV20-1
cdr3_aa: CSASPGVLRETQYF

j_call: TRBJ2-5
cdr3_length: 13
v_call: TRBV9
cdr3_aa: CASSVGGPETQYF

j_call: TRBJ2-2
cdr3_length: 17
v_call: TRBV4-3
cdr3_aa: CASSQDVGGINTGELFF

j_call: TRBJ1-5
cdr3_length: 14
v_call: TRBV10-3
cdr3_aa: CAISRDRDNQPQHF